This entry lists 14 T cell receptor beta chains sequenced from one sample in a study of T cells in Graves' hyperthyroidism and ophthalmopathy. It was RNA transcripts that yielded the amplified TCR beta CDR3 regions. In the first-round RT-PCR of the TCR CDR3, the HTBI primer set was used. MiXCR, run by TCRdb on the multiplex PCR reads, gives a single entry per CDR3 protein. The data hold 300,000 to 350,000 distinct CDR3 sequences, with about 21% observed a single time. The sequenced sample was blood. These receptors originate from a woman between 50 and 59 years old with Graves' hyperthyroidism.

The chain is built from TRBV7-2 and TRBJ1-4, with D hard to call. Trimming shortened V by 5 bases and J by 5 bases, and 18 bases separated the two germline ends. CDR3 size: 16 residues. The germline V gene encodes CDR1 SGHTA and CDR2 FQGNSA. CDR3 sequence: CASSPSSGAVNEKLFF. The CDR3 coding sequence is TGTGCCAGCAGCCCTTCATCTGGTGCGGTGAATGAAAAACTGTTTTTT. Drawing the rest from reference TRBV7-2 and TRBJ1-4, the complete variable domain is GAGVSQSPSNKVTEKGKDVELRCDPISGHTALYWYRQSLGQGLEFLIYFQGNSAPDKSGLPSDRFSAERTGGSVSTLTIQRTQQEDSAVYLCASSPSSGAVNEKLFFGSGTQLSVL.

There are many counts of this clonotype. This sequence joins TRBV20-1 and TRBJ2-1, with D perhaps TRBD2 (6 bases). Germline V gene sequence: CDR1 DFQATT, CDR2 SNEGSKA (reference sequence). The CDR3 length is 14 residues. V was cut by 6 bases and J by 1 base, with 13 bases left in between. The CDR3 protein is CSAAGRRSYNEQFF. DNA for the CDR3: TGCAGTGCCGCAGGGAGGAGGTCCTACAATGAGCAGTTCTTC.

The rearrangement links TRBV6-5 to TRBJ1-1; perhaps TRBD1 as D (5 bases). V dropped 4 bases and J dropped 6 bases, with 12 bases sitting between them. This CDR3 contains 13 residues. Germline lookup yields CDR1 MNHEY and CDR2 SVGAGI. This CDR3 is CASSSGIDPEAFF. CDR3 DNA: TGTGCCAGCAGTTCAGGGATCGACCCTGAAGCTTTCTTT.

In regard to this clonotype: A much larger clone differs from this one at a single base, so this may be a read error. V gene TRBV30 combines with J gene TRBJ2-7, with D perhaps matching TRBD1 or TRBD2 (5 bases each). In germline, CDR1 is GTSNPN, CDR2 SVGIG (reference sequence). The CDR3 loop spans 12 amino acids. Trimming left V 2 bases short and J 4 bases short, with 9 bases between. The CDR3 spells CAWSTGRYEQYF. CDR3 DNA sequence: TGTGCCTGGAGTACGGGACGGTACGAGCAGTACTTC.

There are many counts of this clonotype. The rearrangement links TRBV7-9 to TRBJ2-1; D may be TRBD1 or TRBD2 (6 bases each). Germline V gives CDR1 SEHNR, CDR2 FQNEAQ (reference sequence). Trimming removed 5 bases at V and 0 bases at J, with 23 bases between. The CDR3 covers 19 residues. This chain's CDR3 is CASSSQRGALRSSYNEQFF. In DNA form, the CDR3 reads TGTGCCAGCAGCAGCCAGAGGGGGGCCTTACGGAGCTCCTACAATGAGCAGTTCTTC.

At least ten counts were recorded for this clonotype. This rearrangement joins TRBV9 to TRBJ1-1; D possibly corresponds to TRBD1 (5 bases). Germline values: CDR1 SGDLS, CDR2 YYNGEE. The germline V and J ends were trimmed by 4 bases and 5 bases, with 12 bases remaining between them. The CDR3 is 13 residues long. The CDR3 sequence: CASSYGAGTEAFF. The CDR3 nucleotides are TGTGCCAGCAGCTATGGTGCAGGGACTGAAGCTTTCTTT.

This clonotype has at least ten counts. The chain has TRBV11-2 and TRBJ2-3, with 7 bases fitting TRBD2. The CDR3 spans 15 residues. Germline V gene data show CDR1 as SGHAT and CDR2 as FQNNGV. V lost 1 base to trimming and J lost 2 bases; unmatched junction nucleotides: 3. CDR3 in DNA: TGTGCCAGCAGCTTAGGCGGGGGAAACACAGATACGCAGTATTTT. It codes for CASSLGGGNTDTQYF.

There are many counts of this clonotype. This rearrangement joins TRBV20-1 to TRBJ1-1; 7 nucleotides line up with TRBD1. Germline assignment: CDR1 DFQATT and CDR2 SNEGSKA (reference sequence). The CDR3 covers 18 residues. V dropped 6 bases and J dropped 4; count of bases not matched to a gene: 23. The CDR3 loop is CSARKGQALRPVGTEAFF. CDR3 nucleotides: TGCAGTGCCAGAAAAGGACAGGCGCTTAGACCGGTCGGCACTGAAGCTTTCTTT.

Comments on this clonotype: This could be a read error, since a much larger clone is one nucleotide away. This sequence joins TRBV6-2 or TRBV6-3 and TRBJ2-3; 10 bases align to TRBD2. Germline V lookup: CDR1 MNHEY, CDR2 SVGEGT. After removal of 8 bases from V and 1 base from J, the junction contained 6 bases not matched to a gene. This CDR3 is built from 15 residues. Written as DNA, the CDR3 is TGTGCCAGCGGGCCCCTAGCGGGGGGCACAGATACGCAGTATTTT. Amino acid sequence: CASGPLAGGTDTQYF.

The table lists this clonotype with many counts. The chain is built from TRBV20-1 and TRBJ1-5, with 9 bases lining up with TRBD1. Germline loops: CDR1 DFQATT, CDR2 SNEGSKA (reference sequence). CDR3 length: 15 amino acids. V was pared by 2 bases and J by 3 bases, with 5 bases of the junction left unmatched. CDR3 in amino acids: CSARKRTGDNQPQHF. CDR3 DNA: TGCAGTGCTAGAAAACGGACAGGGGACAATCAGCCCCAGCATTTT.

This chain uses TRBV7-8 with TRBJ1-6, with D uncertain. The germline CDR1 and CDR2 sequences are SGHVS and FQNEAQ. The V and J ends lost 6 bases and 5 bases respectively, with 14 bases between them. This CDR3 region has 15 residues. DNA of the CDR3: TGTGCCAGCAGTAGAAGTTGGGTAGATAATTCACCCCTCCACTTT. Translating gives CASSRSWVDNSPLHF. Full variable domain (missing parts from reference TRBV7-8 and TRBJ1-6): GAGVSQSPRYKVAKRGQDVALRCDPISGHVSLFWYQQALGQGPEFLTYFQNEAQLDKSGLPSDRFFAERPEGSVSTLKIQRTQQEDSAVYLCASSRSWVDNSPLHFGNGTRLTVT.

V and J are TRBV2 and TRBJ2-3; 11 nucleotides align to TRBD1. Germline trimming cut 6 bases from V and 5 bases from J; bases unmatched to any gene: 7. CDR1 and CDR2 from the germline V gene are SNHLY and FYNNEI. The CDR3 runs 15 residues. The CDR3 reads CASRSDRGRKDTQYF. The CDR3 region has the DNA TGTGCCAGCAGATCGGACAGGGGGCGCAAAGATACGCAGTATTTT.

This clonotype was counted many times. The chain recombines TRBV12-5 with TRBJ2-5, with TRBD1 identical over 8 bases. This CDR3 has 13 amino acids. Germline V gives CDR1 LGHNT, CDR2 FRNRAP. J was trimmed by 4 bases and V by 4 bases; bases with no gene match: 2. Here the CDR3 reads CASGSDRGETQYF. The CDR3 nucleotides read TGTGCTAGTGGTTCCGACAGGGGAGAGACCCAGTACTTC.

V and J are TRBV18 and TRBJ2-7; D unresolved. CDR3 length: 14 residues. The V end lost 5 bases, the J end lost 1 base, and 12 bases lay between the germline ends. The germline V gene encodes CDR1 KGHSH and CDR2 LQKENI. The CDR3 is CASSTTLSSYEQYF. CDR3 sequence (DNA): TGTGCCAGCTCAACGACACTGTCTTCCTACGAGCAGTACTTC.